The T cell receptor (beta chain) described here comes from a study of blood T cells in healthy people across ages. Overall study context: The template switching approach captured approximately one barcoded beta molecule for every two T cells.

It was with a sample-barcoded 5' primer and a J-beta primer mix that a second PCR of about 6 to 12 cycles was run. MiXCR was run by TCRdb on the 5' RACE reads, yielding one entry per CDR3 protein. In the table there are 1.5 million to 2 million distinct CDR3 sequences, around 35% of which are singletons. This clonotype was detected a few times. Its antigen is undetermined. General study findings and limits: Naive CD4+ cells and diversity were both higher in long-lived donors than in aged donors.

The sample was blood. This clonotype was sampled from a woman between 25 and 40 years old in good health.

The DNA for the CDR3 is TGTGCCAGCAACAAGCGGGGGCCCCAAGAGACCCAGTACTTC. Translation: CASNKRGPQETQYF. The chain recombines TRBV9 with TRBJ2-5, with 8 positions matching TRBD2. The germline V gene has CDR1 SGDLS and CDR2 YYNGEE. The CDR3 length is 14 residues. Trimming removed 6 bases from V and 1 base from J; junction bases left unmatched: 5. Full variable domain (missing parts from reference TRBV9 and TRBJ2-5): DSGVTQTPKHLITATGQRVTLRCSPRSGDLSVYWYQQSLDQGLQFLIQYYNGEERAKGNILERFSAQQFPDLHSELNLSSLELGDSALYFCASNKRGPQETQYFGPGTRLLVL.